This paragraph reports one T cell receptor (beta chain). The antigen is unknown. Trimming at V came to 3 bases and at J to 12 bases, leaving 17 bases not matched to a gene. The CDR3 runs to 15 residues. Germline lookup yields CDR1 MDHEN and CDR2 SYDVKM. This sample was included in a study of cytomegalovirus exposure and HLA in healthy donors. Study background: Sequencing of about 200 million T cells in an earlier analysis found around 120 million unique TCR beta sequences. Study conclusions and caveats: About 87% or about 30% of the time was how often most TCR beta V segments were productive, according to an earlier analysis.

All the people who gave samples were healthy bone marrow donors. 13 Jbeta primers and 60 Vbeta primers were used for the PCR. The method was immunoSEQ multiplex PCR; TCRdb's version includes in-frame clones alone and lacks a portion of them. The sample has 150,000 to 200,000 clones; about 80% are singletons. The sequence derives from a young woman in good health and CMV-seropositive. Sequences were obtained from PBMCs. The chain links TRBV28 to TRBJ2-7; 7 bases line up with TRBD1. CDR3 sequence: CASSLQFEGAPRGYV. Here the CDR3 DNA reads TGTGCCAGCAGTTTGCAGTTTGAGGGGGCCCCTCGAGGGTACGTC.